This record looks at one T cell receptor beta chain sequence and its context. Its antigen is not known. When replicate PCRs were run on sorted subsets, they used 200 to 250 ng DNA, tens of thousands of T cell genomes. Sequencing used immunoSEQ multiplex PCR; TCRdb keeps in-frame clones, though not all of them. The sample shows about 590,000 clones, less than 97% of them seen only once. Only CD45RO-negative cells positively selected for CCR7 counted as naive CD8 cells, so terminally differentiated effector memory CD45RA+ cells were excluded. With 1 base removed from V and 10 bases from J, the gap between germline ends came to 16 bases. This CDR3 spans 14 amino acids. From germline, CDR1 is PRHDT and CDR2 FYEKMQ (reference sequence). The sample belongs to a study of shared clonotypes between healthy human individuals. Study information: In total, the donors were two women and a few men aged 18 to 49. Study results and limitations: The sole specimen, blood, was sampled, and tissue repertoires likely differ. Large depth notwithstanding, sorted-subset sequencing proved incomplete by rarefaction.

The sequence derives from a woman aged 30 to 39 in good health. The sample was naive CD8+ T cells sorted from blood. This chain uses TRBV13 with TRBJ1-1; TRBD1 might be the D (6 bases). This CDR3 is CASSLEGREGGAFF. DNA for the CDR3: TGTGCCAGCAGCTTAGAGGGTAGGGAGGGGGGAGCTTTCTTT.